Listed here are 11 T cell receptor beta chains from one sample, sequenced in a study of radiotherapy plus CTLA-4 blockade in lung cancer. The repertoire was sequenced with immunoSEQ multiplex PCR; TCRdb's copy has only in-frame clones and lacks some. In the table there are some 64,000 clones, more than 70% of which are singletons. The sequenced sample was peripheral blood, obtained from a patient treated with radiotherapy plus ipilimumab. The source is a human donor with non-small cell lung cancer whose response to radiotherapy plus ipilimumab could not be evaluated. Some clones in this sample may be carry-over from other donors' samples.

This chain connects TRBV6-1 to TRBJ1-5; no definite D call. The length of the CDR3 is 12 residues. Trimming took 6 bases from V and 7 from J, leaving 10 bases between them. The germline CDR1 and CDR2 sequences are MNHNS and SASEGT. The CDR3 DNA is TGTGCCAGCAGAAGCGGTAGACAGCCCCAGCATTTT. Amino acid sequence: CASRSGRQPQHF.

J is TRBJ1-2 and V is TRBV5-5; TRBD1 is a possible D gene (6 bases). CDR1 and CDR2 from the germline V gene are SGHKS and YYEKEE (reference sequence). This CDR3 is built from 13 residues. V was trimmed by 2 bases and J by 2 bases, leaving 7 bases between them. The CDR3 spells CASSLGGNYGYTF. DNA for the CDR3: TGTGCCAGCAGCTTAGGGGGAAACTATGGCTACACCTTC.

This chain connects TRBV5-4 to TRBJ1-4; no clear D gene. V was pared by 2 bases and J by 0 bases, with 8 bases between. CDR1 SGHNT and CDR2 YYREEE come from the germline V gene (reference sequence). The CDR3 extends over 15 amino acids. CDR3 amino acids: CASSLALATNEKLFF. The CDR3 coding sequence is TGTGCCAGCAGCTTAGCCCTTGCAACTAATGAAAAACTGTTTTTT.

The J gene is TRBJ1-2, the V gene TRBV4-1; a weak D match, TRBD1 (5 bases). V was shortened by 3 bases and J by 4 bases, with 15 bases between the two germline ends. From germline, CDR1 is MGHRA and CDR2 YSYEKL. The CDR3 sequence is 15 residues long. The CDR3 DNA is TGCGCCAGCAGCCAGGGGGGTCAGGGACTCTATGGCTACACCTTC. It specifies CASSQGGQGLYGYTF.

This clone has only one observation. The V and J genes are TRBV4-1 and TRBJ2-5; 7 bases map to TRBD2. Near its end, the DNA agrees better with TRBJ2-7, so the J call may be wrong. Germline CDR1 MGHRA, CDR2 YSYEKL. The CDR3 is 15 amino acids. Here the CDR3 reads CASSQAAGVGYEQYF. DNA for the CDR3: TGCGCCAGCAGCCAAGCCGCGGGGGTAGGATACGAGCAGTACTTC.

This clone showed up just a few times. The CDR3 sequence is CASSLGSGISYNSPLHF. The CDR3 coding sequence is TGTGCCAGCAGCTTAGGTTCAGGGATCTCCTATAATTCACCCCTCCACTTT. The chain links TRBV7-2 to TRBJ1-6; D possibly corresponds to TRBD1 (5 bases). Germline-derived CDR1 and CDR2 are SGHTA and FQGNSA. Trimming cost V 1 base and J 0 bases, with 10 bases left between them. There are 17 residues in the CDR3.

DNA for the CDR3: TGTGCCAGCAGTTTCAGGGACAACTCCTACAATGAGCAGTTCTTC. Its protein is CASSFRDNSYNEQFF. The chain recombines TRBV27 with TRBJ2-1, with D maybe TRBD1 (6 bases). The CDR3 extends over 15 amino acids. V was shortened by 3 bases and J by 0 bases, with 9 bases between the two germline ends. The germline V gene encodes CDR1 MNHEY and CDR2 SMNVEV (reference sequence).

CDR3 sequence (DNA): TGTGCCAGCACCACTGAACGGCAGGCCGAAGCTTTCTTT. Amino acids: CASTTERQAEAFF. The chain employs TRBV27 and TRBJ1-1; D remains unclear. This CDR3 spans 13 amino acids. V lost 7 bases to trimming and J lost 8 bases, with 17 bases between them. Germline V gene sequence: CDR1 MNHEY, CDR2 SMNVEV (reference sequence).

The chain combines TRBV6-5 with TRBJ1-2, with D perhaps TRBD1 (6 bases). CDR1 and CDR2 from the germline V gene are MNHEY and SVGAGI. This CDR3 is built from 16 residues. Trimming removed 2 bases at V and 2 bases at J, with 15 bases between. CDR3 protein: CASSYGHITGNYGYTF. In nucleotides, the CDR3 is TGTGCCAGCAGTTACGGACACATTACAGGGAACTATGGCTACACCTTC.

This clone appeared once. V gene TRBV18 combines with J gene TRBJ2-7, with a weak D call TRBD2 (5 bases). V lost 6 bases to trimming and J lost 7 bases, with 16 bases between them. This CDR3 is 13 amino acids long. Germline V CDR1 and CDR2: KGHSH, LQKENI. CDR3 in DNA: TGTGCCAGCTCGCCGGACGGGGATGGAGAGCAGTACTTC. It specifies CASSPDGDGEQYF.

The V and J genes are TRBV2 and TRBJ2-5; 9 bases agree with TRBD2. CDR3 length equals 15 residues. CDR1 is SNHLY and CDR2 is FYNNEI in the germline V gene. The junction had 6 bases not matched to a gene; V was cut back by 2 bases and J by 5 bases. Here the CDR3 reads CASSELLAGWETQYF. The CDR3 region has the DNA TGTGCCAGCAGTGAACTCCTAGCGGGGTGGGAGACCCAGTACTTC.